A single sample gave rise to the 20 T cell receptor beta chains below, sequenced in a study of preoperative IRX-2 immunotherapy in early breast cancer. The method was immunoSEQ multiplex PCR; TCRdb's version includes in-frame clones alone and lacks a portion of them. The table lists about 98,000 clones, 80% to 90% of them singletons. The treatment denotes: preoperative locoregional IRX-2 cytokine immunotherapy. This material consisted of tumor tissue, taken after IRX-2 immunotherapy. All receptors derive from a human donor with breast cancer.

DNA for the CDR3: TGTGCCAGCTCACCTCGAAGGGACCAGGTCTACGAGCAGTACTTC. Translation gives CASSPRRDQVYEQYF. This rearrangement joins TRBV18 to TRBJ2-7, with D perhaps being TRBD1 or TRBD2 (5 bases each). V was trimmed by 3 bases and J by 3 bases, leaving 15 bases between them. Germline V CDR1 and CDR2: KGHSH, LQKENI. The CDR3 has 15 amino acids.

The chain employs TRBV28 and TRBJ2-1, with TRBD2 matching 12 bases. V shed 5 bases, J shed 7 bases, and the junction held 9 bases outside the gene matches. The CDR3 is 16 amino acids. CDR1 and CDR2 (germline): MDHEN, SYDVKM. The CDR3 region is CASSLGLAGIGNEQFF. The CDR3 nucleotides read TGTGCCAGCAGTCTTGGACTAGCGGGAATAGGAAATGAGCAGTTCTTC.

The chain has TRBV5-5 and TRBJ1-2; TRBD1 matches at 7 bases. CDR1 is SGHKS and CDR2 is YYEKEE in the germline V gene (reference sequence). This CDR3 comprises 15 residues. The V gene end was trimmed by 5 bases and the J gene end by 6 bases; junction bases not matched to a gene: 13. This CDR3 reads CASSPGAGTDDGYTF. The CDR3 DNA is TGTGCCAGCAGTCCGGGGGCCGGGACAGACGATGGCTACACCTTC.

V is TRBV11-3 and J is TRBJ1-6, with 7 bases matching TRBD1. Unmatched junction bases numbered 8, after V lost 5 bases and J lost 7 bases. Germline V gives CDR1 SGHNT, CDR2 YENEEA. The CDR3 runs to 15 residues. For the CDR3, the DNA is TGTGCCAGCAGCCCTCGACAGGGTGAAAATTCACCCCTCCACTTT. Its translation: CASSPRQGENSPLHF. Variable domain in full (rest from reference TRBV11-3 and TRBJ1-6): EAGVVQSPRYKIIEKKQPVAFWCNPISGHNTLYWYLQNLGQGPELLIRYENEEAVDDSQLPKDRFSAERLKGVDSTLKIQPAELGDSAVYLCASSPRQGENSPLHFGNGTRLTVT.

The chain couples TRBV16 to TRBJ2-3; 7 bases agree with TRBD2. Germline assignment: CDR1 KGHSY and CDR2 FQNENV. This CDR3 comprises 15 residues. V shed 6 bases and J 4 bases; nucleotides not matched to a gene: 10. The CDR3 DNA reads TGTGCCAGCAGTTTAAGGTCTAGCGGCGCAGATACGCAGTATTTT. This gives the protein CASSLRSSGADTQYF.

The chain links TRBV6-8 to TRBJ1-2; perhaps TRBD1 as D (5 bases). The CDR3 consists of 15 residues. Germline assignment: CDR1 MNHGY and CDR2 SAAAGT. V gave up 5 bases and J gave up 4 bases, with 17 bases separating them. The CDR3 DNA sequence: TGTGCCAGCAGTCCCGGGACGTATGAAACCTATGGCTACACCTTC. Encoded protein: CASSPGTYETYGYTF.

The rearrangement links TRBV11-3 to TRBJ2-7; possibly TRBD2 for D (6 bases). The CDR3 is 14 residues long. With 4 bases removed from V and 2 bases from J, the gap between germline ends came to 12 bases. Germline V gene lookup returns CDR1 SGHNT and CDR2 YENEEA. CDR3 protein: CASSSGLPTYEQYF. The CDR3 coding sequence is TGTGCCAGCAGCTCGGGACTCCCGACCTACGAGCAGTACTTC.

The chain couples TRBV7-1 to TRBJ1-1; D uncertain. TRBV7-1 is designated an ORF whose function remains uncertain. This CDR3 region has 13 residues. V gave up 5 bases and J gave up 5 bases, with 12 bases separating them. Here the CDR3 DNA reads TGTGCCAGCAGCCCCCGGAAGGAGACTGAAGCTTTCTTT. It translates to CASSPRKETEAFF.

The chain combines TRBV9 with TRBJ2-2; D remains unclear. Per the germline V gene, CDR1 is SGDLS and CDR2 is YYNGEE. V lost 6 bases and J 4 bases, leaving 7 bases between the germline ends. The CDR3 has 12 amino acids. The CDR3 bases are TGTGCCAGCACCCTTAGCACCGGGGAGCTGTTTTTT. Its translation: CASTLSTGELFF. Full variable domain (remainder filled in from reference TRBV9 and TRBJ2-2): DSGVTQTPKHLITATGQRVTLRCSPRSGDLSVYWYQQSLDQGLQFLIQYYNGEERAKGNILERFSAQQFPDLHSELNLSSLELGDSALYFCASTLSTGELFFGEGSRLTVL.

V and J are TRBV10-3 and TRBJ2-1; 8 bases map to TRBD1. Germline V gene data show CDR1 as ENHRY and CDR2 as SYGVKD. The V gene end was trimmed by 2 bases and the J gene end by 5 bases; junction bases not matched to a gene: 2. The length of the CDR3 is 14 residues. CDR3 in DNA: TGTGCCATCAGTGAGGGACAGGGAGACAATGAGCAGTTCTTC. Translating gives CAISEGQGDNEQFF.

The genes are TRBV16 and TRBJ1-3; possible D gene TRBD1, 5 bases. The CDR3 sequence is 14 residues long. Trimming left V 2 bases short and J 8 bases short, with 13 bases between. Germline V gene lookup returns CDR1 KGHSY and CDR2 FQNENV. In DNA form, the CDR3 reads TGTGCCAGCAGCCAAGGATACGGGGCAGACACCATATATTTT. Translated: CASSQGYGADTIYF. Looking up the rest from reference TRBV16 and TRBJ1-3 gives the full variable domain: GEEVAQTPKHLVRGEGQKAKLYCAPIKGHSYVFWYQQVLKNEFKFLISFQNENVFDETGMPKERFSAKCLPNSPCSLEIQATKLEDSAVYFCASSQGYGADTIYFGEGSWLTVV.

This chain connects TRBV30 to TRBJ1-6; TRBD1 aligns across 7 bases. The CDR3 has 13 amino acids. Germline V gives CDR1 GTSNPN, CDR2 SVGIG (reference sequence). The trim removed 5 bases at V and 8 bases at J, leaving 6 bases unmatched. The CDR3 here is CAWGDSRYSPLHF. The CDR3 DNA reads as TGTGCCTGGGGGGACAGTCGGTATTCACCCCTCCACTTT.

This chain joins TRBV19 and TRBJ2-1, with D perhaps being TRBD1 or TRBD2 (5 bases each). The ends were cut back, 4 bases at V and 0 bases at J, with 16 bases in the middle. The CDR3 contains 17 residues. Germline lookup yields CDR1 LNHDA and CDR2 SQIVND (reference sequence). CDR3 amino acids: CASSTPPGRSSYNEQFF. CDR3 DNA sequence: TGTGCCAGTAGTACCCCTCCGGGGCGGAGCTCCTACAATGAGCAGTTCTTC.

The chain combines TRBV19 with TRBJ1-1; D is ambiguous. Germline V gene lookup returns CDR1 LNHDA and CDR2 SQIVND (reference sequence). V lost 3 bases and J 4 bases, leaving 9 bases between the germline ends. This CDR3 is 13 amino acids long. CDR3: CASSISGATEAFF. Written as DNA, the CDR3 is TGTGCCAGTAGTATTTCAGGTGCCACTGAAGCTTTCTTT.

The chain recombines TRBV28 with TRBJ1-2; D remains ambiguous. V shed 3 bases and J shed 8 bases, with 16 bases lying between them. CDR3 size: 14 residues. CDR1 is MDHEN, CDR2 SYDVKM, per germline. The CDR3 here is CASSLDQALGGYTF. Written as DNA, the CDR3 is TGTGCCAGCAGTTTGGACCAGGCTCTCGGGGGCTACACCTTC.

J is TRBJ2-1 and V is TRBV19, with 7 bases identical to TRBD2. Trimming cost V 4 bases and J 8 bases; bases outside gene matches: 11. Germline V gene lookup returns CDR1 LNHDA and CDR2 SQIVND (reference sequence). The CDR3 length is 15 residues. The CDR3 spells CASSREKGGADEQFF. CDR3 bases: TGTGCCAGTAGTAGGGAAAAGGGAGGGGCAGATGAGCAGTTCTTC.

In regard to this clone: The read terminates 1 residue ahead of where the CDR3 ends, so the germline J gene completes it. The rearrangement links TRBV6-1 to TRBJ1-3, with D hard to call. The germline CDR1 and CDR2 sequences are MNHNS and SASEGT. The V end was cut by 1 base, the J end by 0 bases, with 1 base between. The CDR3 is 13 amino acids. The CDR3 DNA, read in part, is TGTGCCAGCAGTGAAGTCTCTGGAAACACCATATAT. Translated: CASSEVSGNTIY. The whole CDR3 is CASSEVSGNTIYF.

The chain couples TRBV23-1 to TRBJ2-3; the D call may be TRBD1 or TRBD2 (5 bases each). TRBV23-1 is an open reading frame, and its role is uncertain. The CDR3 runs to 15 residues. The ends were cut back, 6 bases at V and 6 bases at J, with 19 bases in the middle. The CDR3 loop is CASSLSRDAGDTQYF. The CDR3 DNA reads TGCGCCAGCAGCTTATCCCGGGACGCCGGGGATACGCAGTATTTT.

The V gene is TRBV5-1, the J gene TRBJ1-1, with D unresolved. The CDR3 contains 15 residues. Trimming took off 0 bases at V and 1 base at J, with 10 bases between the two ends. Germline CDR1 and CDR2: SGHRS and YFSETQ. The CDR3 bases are TGCGCCAGCAGCTTGGAGGTAGGGAGGAACACTGAAGCTTTCTTT. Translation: CASSLEVGRNTEAFF.

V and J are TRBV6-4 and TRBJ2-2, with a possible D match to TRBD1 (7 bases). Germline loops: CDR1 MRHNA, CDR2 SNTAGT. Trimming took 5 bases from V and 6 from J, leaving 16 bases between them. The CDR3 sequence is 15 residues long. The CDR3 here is CASSYQGGRSGELFF. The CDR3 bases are TGTGCCAGCAGTTACCAGGGGGGCAGGTCCGGGGAGCTGTTTTTT.